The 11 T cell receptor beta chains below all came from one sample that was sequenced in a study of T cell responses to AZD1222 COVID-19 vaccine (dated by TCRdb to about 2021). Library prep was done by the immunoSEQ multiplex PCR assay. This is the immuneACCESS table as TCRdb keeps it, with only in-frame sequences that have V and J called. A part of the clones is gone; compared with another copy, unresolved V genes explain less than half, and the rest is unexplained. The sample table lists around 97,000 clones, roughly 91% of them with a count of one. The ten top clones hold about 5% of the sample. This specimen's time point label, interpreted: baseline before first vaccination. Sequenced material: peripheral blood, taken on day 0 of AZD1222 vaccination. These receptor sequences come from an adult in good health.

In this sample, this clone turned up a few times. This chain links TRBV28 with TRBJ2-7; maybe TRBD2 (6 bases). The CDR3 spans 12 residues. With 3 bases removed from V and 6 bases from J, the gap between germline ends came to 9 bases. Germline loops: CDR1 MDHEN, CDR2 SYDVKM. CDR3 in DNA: TGTGCCAGCAGTTTTGGGGGGTCCGAGCAGTACTTC. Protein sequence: CASSFGGSEQYF.

CDR3 region: CASSFGSGYGYTF. The CDR3 DNA reads TGTGCCAGCAGTTTTGGTTCTGGCTATGGCTACACCTTC. The chain has TRBV12-3 or TRBV12-4 and TRBJ1-2, with D unclear. V was clipped by 3 bases and J by 4 bases, with 9 bases between them. This CDR3 has 13 residues.

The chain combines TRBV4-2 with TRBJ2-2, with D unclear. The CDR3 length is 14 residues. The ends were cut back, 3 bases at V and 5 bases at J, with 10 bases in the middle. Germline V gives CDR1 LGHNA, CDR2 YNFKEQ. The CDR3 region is CASSQGTGTGELFF. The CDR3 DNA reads TGTGCCAGCAGCCAGGGTACTGGGACCGGGGAGCTGTTTTTT.

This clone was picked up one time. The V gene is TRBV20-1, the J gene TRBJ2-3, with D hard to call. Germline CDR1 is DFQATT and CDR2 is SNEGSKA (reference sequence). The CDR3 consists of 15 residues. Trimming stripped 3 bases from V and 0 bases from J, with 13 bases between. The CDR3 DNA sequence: TGCAGTGCTAGTAGGGCTATAAGAAGCACAGATACGCAGTATTTT. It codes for CSASRAIRSTDTQYF.

As DNA, the CDR3 is TGTGCCACCCTAGATGCGGGATTAGGTTCACCCCTCCACTTT. Its translation: CATLDAGLGSPLHF. The gene calls are TRBV5-8 and TRBJ1-6; D ambiguous. CDR3 length equals 14 residues. Germline V gene sequence: CDR1 SGHTS, CDR2 YDEGEE. V lost 9 bases and J 9 bases, leaving 19 bases between the germline ends.

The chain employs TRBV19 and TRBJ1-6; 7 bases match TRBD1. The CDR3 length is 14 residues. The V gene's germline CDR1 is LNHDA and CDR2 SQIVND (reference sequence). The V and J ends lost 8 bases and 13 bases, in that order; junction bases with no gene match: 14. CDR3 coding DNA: TGTGCCAGTCAAACTCCCGGGACAGTATCGCCCCTCCACTTT. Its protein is CASQTPGTVSPLHF. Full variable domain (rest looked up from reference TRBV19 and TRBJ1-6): DGGITQSPKYLFRKEGQNVTLSCEQNLNHDAMYWYRQDPGQGLRLIYYSQIVNDFQKGDIAEGYSVSREKKESFPLTVTSAQKNPTAFYLCASQTPGTVSPLHFGNGTRLTVT.

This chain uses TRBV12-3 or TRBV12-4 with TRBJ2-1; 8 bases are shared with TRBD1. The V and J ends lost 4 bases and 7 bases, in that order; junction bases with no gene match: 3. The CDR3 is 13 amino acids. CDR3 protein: CASSYRQGNEQFF. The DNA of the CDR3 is TGTGCCAGCAGTTACCGACAGGGGAATGAGCAGTTCTTC.

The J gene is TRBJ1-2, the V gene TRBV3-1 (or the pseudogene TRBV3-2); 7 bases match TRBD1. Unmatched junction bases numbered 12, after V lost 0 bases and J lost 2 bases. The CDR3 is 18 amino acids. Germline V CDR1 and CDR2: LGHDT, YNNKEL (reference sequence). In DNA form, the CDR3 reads TGTGCCAGCAGCCAAGATTGGGGCTCGGGGACAGCGAACTATGGCTACACCTTC. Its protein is CASSQDWGSGTANYGYTF.

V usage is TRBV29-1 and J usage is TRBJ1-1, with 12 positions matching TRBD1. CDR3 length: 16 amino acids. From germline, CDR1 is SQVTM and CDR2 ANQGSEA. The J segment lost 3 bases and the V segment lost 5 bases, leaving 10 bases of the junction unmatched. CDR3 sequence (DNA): TGCAGCGTTACCGGGACAGGGGGCACGACTTACACTGAAGCTTTCTTT. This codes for CSVTGTGGTTYTEAFF.

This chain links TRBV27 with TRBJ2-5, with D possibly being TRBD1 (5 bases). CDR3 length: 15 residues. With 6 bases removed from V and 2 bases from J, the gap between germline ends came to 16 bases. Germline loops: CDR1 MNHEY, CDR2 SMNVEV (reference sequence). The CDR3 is CASSPGAGRQETQYF. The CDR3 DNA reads TGTGCCAGCAGCCCTGGGGCAGGGCGGCAAGAGACCCAGTACTTC.

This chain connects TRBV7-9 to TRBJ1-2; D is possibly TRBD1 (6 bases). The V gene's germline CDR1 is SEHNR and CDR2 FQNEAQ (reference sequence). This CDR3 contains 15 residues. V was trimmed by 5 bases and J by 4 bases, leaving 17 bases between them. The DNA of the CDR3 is TGTGCCAGCAGCGTAAATCAGGGGAGGGTCTATGGCTACACCTTC. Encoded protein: CASSVNQGRVYGYTF.